This section outlines one TCR beta chain sequence together with its context. The data were taken from a study of beta chain features in type 1 diabetes. The V segment lost 2 bases and the J segment 2 bases; nucleotides outside the gene matches: 7. CDR3 size: 17 residues. CDR1 SGHTA and CDR2 FQGNSA come from the germline V gene. The whole isolated RNA underwent reverse transcription, so sequencing captured expressed TCRB transcripts. Only in-frame clones appear in the TCRdb table, and some are missing; sequencing was by immunoSEQ multiplex PCR. The data hold roughly 370,000 clones, with more than 11% observed a single time.

This sequence was found in a man aged 30 to 45 in good health. V is TRBV7-2 and J is TRBJ2-2; 8 nucleotides agree with TRBD1. Sequenced input: naive CD4+ T cells from blood. The CDR3 is CASSLWTGIPNTGELFF. The CDR3 region has the DNA TGTGCCAGCAGCTTATGGACAGGGATTCCCAACACCGGGGAGCTGTTTTTT.